A single sample gave rise to the 8 T cell receptor beta chains below, sequenced in a study of T cells in Graves' hyperthyroidism and ophthalmopathy. RNA transcripts gave rise to amplified TCR beta CDR3 regions. First-round RT-PCR with HTBI primers amplified the TCR CDR3 region. TCRdb used MiXCR to reprocess the multiplex PCR reads, holding one entry per CDR3 protein. The sample lists about 300,000 distinct CDR3 sequences, less than 15% occurring once. Sequenced material: blood. The receptors stem from a woman younger than 45 with Graves' hyperthyroidism that later progressed to Graves' ophthalmopathy.

This clonotype has more than one count but fewer than ten. The V gene is TRBV25-1, the J gene TRBJ1-2; tentatively, D is TRBD1 (5 bases). V shed 7 bases and J shed 5 bases, with 8 bases lying between them. CDR1 MGHDK and CDR2 SYGVNS come from the germline V gene. The CDR3 extends over 11 amino acids. The chain's CDR3 is CASKAGYGYTF. As DNA, the CDR3 is TGTGCCAGCAAGGCAGGGTATGGCTACACCTTC.

In its sample, this clonotype was seen a few times. The rearrangement joins TRBV19 to TRBJ2-1; D may be TRBD2 (5 bases). Germline V lookup: CDR1 LNHDA, CDR2 SQIVND (reference sequence). Between the trimmed V and J ends, which lost 2 bases and 0 bases, there was a span of 11 bases. This CDR3 contains 16 residues. The CDR3 nucleotides are TGTGCCAGTAGTATACGGGCGGAGGCCTCCTACAATGAGCAGTTCTTC. Its protein is CASSIRAEASYNEQFF.

This clonotype was recorded many times. One end of the junction varies from germline; a read error may be responsible. V and J are TRBV19 and TRBJ2-1; D uncertain. Germline CDR1 reads LNHDA; CDR2 reads SQIVND (reference sequence). The CDR3 length is 12 residues. CDR3 residues: CASSIGYNEQFF. CDR3 DNA sequence: TGTGCCAGCAGTATAGGATACAATGAGCAGTTCTTC.

The rearrangement links TRBV5-4 to TRBJ2-7; no firm D call. The germline V gene encodes CDR1 SGHNT and CDR2 YYREEE (reference sequence). Trimming took off 4 bases at V and 0 bases at J, with 14 bases between the two ends. This CDR3 is 15 amino acids long. The CDR3 reads CASSIGYHLSYEQYF. CDR3 in DNA: TGTGCCAGCAGCATAGGGTATCATCTCTCCTACGAGCAGTACTTC.

This chain uses TRBV27 with TRBJ2-7; D may be TRBD1 or TRBD2 (6 bases each). There are 14 residues in the CDR3. Germline-derived CDR1 and CDR2 are MNHEY and SMNVEV (reference sequence). The V end lost 9 bases, the J end lost 4 bases, and 19 bases lay between the germline ends. CDR3 nucleotide sequence: TGTGCCAGTAACGATGGGGGGCCTGCATACGAGCAGTACTTC. Translated, it gives CASNDGGPAYEQYF.

This clonotype was seen ten or more times. The chain joins TRBV2 to TRBJ2-7; 7 bases map to TRBD2. Germline CDR1 and CDR2: SNHLY and FYNNEI. Trimming at V came to 1 base and at J to 7 bases, leaving 10 bases not matched to a gene. The CDR3 is 15 residues long. The CDR3 spells CASSEGVGGPREQYF. In DNA, the CDR3 is TGTGCCAGCAGTGAAGGGGTGGGAGGGCCTAGGGAGCAGTACTTC.

This clonotype was recorded many times. The V and J genes are TRBV9 and TRBJ2-1, with TRBD1 matching over 7 bases. Germline V lookup: CDR1 SGDLS, CDR2 YYNGEE. This CDR3 is built from 16 residues. V lost 1 base to trimming and J lost 1 base; unmatched junction nucleotides: 5. This CDR3 reads CASSVRGGASYNEQFF. CDR3 nucleotides: TGTGCCAGCAGCGTAAGAGGGGGCGCGTCCTACAATGAGCAGTTCTTC.

This clonotype was counted at least ten times. The chain couples TRBV6-1 to TRBJ1-2; the D gene is possibly TRBD1 (5 bases). Germline loops: CDR1 MNHNS, CDR2 SASEGT. The CDR3 spans 13 residues. The ends were cut back, 4 bases at V and 4 bases at J, with 10 bases in the middle. CDR3 in DNA: TGTGCCAGCAGTGTCGAGACAGCCTATGGCTACACCTTC. This translates into CASSVETAYGYTF.